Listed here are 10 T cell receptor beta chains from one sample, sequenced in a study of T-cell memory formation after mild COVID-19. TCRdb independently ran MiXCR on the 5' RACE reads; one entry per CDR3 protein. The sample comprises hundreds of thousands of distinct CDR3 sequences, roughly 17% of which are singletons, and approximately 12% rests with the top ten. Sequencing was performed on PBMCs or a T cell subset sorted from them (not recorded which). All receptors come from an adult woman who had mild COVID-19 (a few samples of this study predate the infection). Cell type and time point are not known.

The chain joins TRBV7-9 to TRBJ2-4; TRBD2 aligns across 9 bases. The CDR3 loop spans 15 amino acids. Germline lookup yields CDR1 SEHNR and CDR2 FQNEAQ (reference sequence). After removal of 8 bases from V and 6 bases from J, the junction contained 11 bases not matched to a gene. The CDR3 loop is CASGPRGGLRNIQYF. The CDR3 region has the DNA TGTGCCAGCGGTCCGCGGGGGGGCCTTAGAAACATTCAGTACTTC.

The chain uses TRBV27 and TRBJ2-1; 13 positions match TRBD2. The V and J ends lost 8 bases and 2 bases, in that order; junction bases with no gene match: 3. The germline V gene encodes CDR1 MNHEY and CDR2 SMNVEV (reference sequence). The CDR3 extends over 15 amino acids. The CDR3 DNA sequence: TGTGCCAGCGCCGGACTAGCGGGGGCCTACAATGAGCAGTTCTTC. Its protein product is CASAGLAGAYNEQFF.

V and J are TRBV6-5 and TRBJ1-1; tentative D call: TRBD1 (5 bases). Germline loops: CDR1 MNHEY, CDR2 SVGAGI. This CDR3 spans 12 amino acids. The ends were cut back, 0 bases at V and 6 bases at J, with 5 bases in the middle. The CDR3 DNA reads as TGTGCCAGCAGTTACTCAGGGGCTGAAGCTTTCTTT. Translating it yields CASSYSGAEAFF.

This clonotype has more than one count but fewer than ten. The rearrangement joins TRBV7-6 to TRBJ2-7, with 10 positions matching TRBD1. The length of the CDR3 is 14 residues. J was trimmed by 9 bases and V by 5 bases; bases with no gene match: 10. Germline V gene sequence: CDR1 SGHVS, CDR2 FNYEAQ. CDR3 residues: CASSPRTGGKVQYF. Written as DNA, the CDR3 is TGTGCCAGCAGCCCCAGGACAGGGGGGAAGGTGCAGTACTTC.

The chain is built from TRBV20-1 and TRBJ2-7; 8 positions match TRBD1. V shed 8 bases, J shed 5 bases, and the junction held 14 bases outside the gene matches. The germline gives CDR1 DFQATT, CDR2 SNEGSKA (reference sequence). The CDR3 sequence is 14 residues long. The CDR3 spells CSLTRGDRSNEQYF. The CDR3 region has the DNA TGCAGTCTAACGAGGGGGGACAGGAGTAACGAGCAGTACTTC.

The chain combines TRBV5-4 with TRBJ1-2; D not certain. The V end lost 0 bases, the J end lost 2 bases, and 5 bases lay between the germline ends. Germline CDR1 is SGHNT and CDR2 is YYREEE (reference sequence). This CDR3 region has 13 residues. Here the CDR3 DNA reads TGTGCCAGCAGCTTGGAACAGAACTATGGCTACACCTTC. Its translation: CASSLEQNYGYTF.

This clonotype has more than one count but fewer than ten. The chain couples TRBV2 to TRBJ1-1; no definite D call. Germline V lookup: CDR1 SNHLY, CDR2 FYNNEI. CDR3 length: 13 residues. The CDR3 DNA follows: TGTGCTCTAAAAGGGAGTGGGTACACTGAAGCTTTCTTT. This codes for CALKGSGYTEAFF.

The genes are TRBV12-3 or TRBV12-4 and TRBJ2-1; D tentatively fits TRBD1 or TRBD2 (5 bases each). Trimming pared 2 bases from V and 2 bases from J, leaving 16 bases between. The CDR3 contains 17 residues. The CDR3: CASSLPEGWAPYNEQFF. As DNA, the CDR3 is TGTGCCAGCAGTTTACCCGAGGGGTGGGCACCCTACAATGAGCAGTTCTTC.

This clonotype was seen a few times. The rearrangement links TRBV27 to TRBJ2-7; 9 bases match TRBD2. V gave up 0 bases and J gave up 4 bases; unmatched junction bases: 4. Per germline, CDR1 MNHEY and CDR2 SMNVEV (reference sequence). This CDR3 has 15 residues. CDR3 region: CASSLSASGAYEQYF. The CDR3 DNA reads TGTGCCAGCAGTTTATCGGCTAGCGGGGCTTACGAGCAGTACTTC.

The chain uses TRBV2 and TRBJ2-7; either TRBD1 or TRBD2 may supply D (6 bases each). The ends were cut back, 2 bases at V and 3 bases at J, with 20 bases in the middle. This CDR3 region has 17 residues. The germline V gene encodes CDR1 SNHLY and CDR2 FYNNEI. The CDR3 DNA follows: TGTGCCAGCAGTGAATTGGGGGGCGGTCTCACGGACTACGAGCAGTACTTC. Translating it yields CASSELGGGLTDYEQYF.